The present T cell receptor (beta chain) was sequenced within a study of identical twins. Germline CDR1 LGHDT, CDR2 YNNKEL (reference sequence). V lost 3 bases, J lost 8 bases, and 10 bases lay in between. CDR3 length: 12 residues. TCRdb re-called the 5' RACE reads through MiXCR, storing one row per CDR3 protein. This table has about 550,000 distinct CDR3 sequences, approximately 20% appearing once. This same sample was also part of a study on yellow fever vaccine responses in identical twins.

The TCR originated in a woman between 18 and 29 years old in good health. Sequencing input: CD4+ T cells sorted from blood. This chain uses TRBV3-1 with TRBJ1-2; D is unresolved. The CDR3 DNA follows: TGTGCCAGCAGCCAGGCCCGGGTGGGCTACACCTTC. This encodes CASSQARVGYTF.